These T cell receptor beta chains were read from a single sample in a study of T cell repertoires in cytomegalovirus infection. The antigens these receptors bind are not known. TCRdb fed the reads into MiXCR, producing one record per CDR3 protein. Of about 340,000 distinct CDR3 sequences listed, about 28% were seen once; the top ten hold 20%. The source was cultured PBMCs, collected from culture after CMV antigen stimulation. Receptors were obtained from a human donor in good health (CMV status not recorded). Some clones in this sample may be carry-over from other donors' samples. The CDR3 runs from the conserved cysteine through the conserved F or W. D genes are given only for firm matches. Only part of the rows carry a size: once, few, many, or a class if the clone is expanded.

V	D	J	size	CDR3	DNA
TRBV7-8	TRBD2	TRBJ2-1	-	CASSLARLAGYNEQFF	TGTGCCAGCAGCTTAGCGCGTCTAGCGGGCTACAATGAGCAGTTCTTC
TRBV6-4	TRBD2	TRBJ2-2	-	CASSDSPSGAADTGELFF	TGTGCCAGCAGTGACTCGCCCAGCGGGGCGGCGGACACCGGGGAGCTGTTTTTT
TRBV7-2	-	TRBJ2-3	many	CASSPDGRPYGHKRTDTQYF	TGTGCCAGCAGTCCGGACGGCCGACCTTATGGGCACAAACGCACAGATACGCAGTATTTT
TRBV27	-	TRBJ2-1	-	CASSHGDSSYNEQFF	TGTGCCAGCAGCCACGGGGATAGCTCCTACAATGAGCAGTTCTTC
TRBV7-2	-	TRBJ1-1	many	CASSPGETPIMNTEAFF	TGTGCCAGCAGCCCAGGGGAAACACCAATCATGAACACTGAAGCTTTCTTT
TRBV7-9	-	TRBJ2-1	-	CASSPDTRRNEQFF	TGTGCCAGCAGCCCGGACACCCGCCGCAATGAGCAGTTCTTC
TRBV7-6	TRBD2	TRBJ2-1	many	CASSFARVAGDYNEQFF	TGTGCCAGCAGCTTTGCCAGGGTAGCGGGTGACTACAATGAGCAGTTCTTC
TRBV20-1	-	TRBJ2-1	once	CSARAYNEQFF	TGCAGTGCTAGAGCCTACAATGAGCAGTTCTTC
TRBV7-3	-	TRBJ2-7	few	CASSLHLPDETLYEQYF	TGTGCCAGCAGCTTACATCTCCCAGACGAGACCTTATACGAGCAGTACTTC
TRBV4-1	TRBD2	TRBJ2-1	-	CASSPPLEREIF	TGCGCCAGCAGCCCGCCACTTGAGCGGGAGATCTTC
TRBV12-3/TRBV12-4	-	TRBJ2-7	many	CASSLVGSYEQYF	TGTGCCAGCAGTTTAGTGGGCAGCTACGAGCAGTACTTC